Following are 9 T cell receptor beta chains from one sample sequenced in a study of OX40 agonist ivuxolimab in advanced cancers. Libraries were constructed by the immunoSEQ multiplex PCR assay. Held by TCRdb, this immuneACCESS table contains in-frame sequences only and omits some clones. Under half of the omission traces to an unresolved V gene where checked; the cause of the rest is unknown. Here the sample has 55,000 to 85,000 clones; around 86% occur a single time. Clones ranked in the top ten supply under 3.5% of the sample. The input for sequencing was CD4+ or CD8+ T cells sorted from blood, taken in a trial of the OX40 agonist ivuxolimab. The receptor set was obtained from an adult with an advanced solid tumor such as melanoma, head and neck, liver or kidney cancer.

The chain combines TRBV19 with TRBJ2-3; perhaps TRBD2 as D (6 bases). CDR1 LNHDA and CDR2 SQIVND come from the germline V gene (reference sequence). This CDR3 contains 19 residues. V gave up 5 bases and J gave up 2 bases, with 26 bases separating them. This CDR3 is CASSGGRFREALFTDTQYF. Written as DNA, the CDR3 is TGTGCCAGTAGTGGGGGGAGATTCAGGGAAGCTTTGTTCACAGATACGCAGTATTTT. The full variable domain, completed using reference TRBV19 and TRBJ2-3, is DGGITQSPKYLFRKEGQNVTLSCEQNLNHDAMYWYRQDPGQGLRLIYYSQIVNDFQKGDIAEGYSVSREKKESFPLTVTSAQKNPTAFYLCASSGGRFREALFTDTQYFGPGTRLTVL.

This chain links TRBV6-5 with TRBJ1-3, with D tentatively TRBD1 (6 bases). Germline CDR1 reads MNHEY; CDR2 reads SVGAGI. This CDR3 is built from 16 residues. The ends were cut back, 4 bases at V and 2 bases at J, with 15 bases in the middle. CDR3 DNA sequence: TGTGCCAGCAGTTTCGACTCACGGGGGCCTGGAAACACCATATATTTT. Its translation is CASSFDSRGPGNTIYF.

The rearrangement uses TRBV9 and TRBJ2-4; 7 bases align to TRBD2. The germline V gene has CDR1 SGDLS and CDR2 YYNGEE. After removal of 5 bases from V and 0 bases from J, the junction contained 11 bases not matched to a gene. The CDR3 has 17 amino acids. The CDR3: CASRSRVAGVAKNIQYF. CDR3 in DNA: TGTGCCAGCAGGTCCCGAGTCGCGGGGGTAGCCAAAAACATTCAGTACTTC.

This clone has just one count. This rearrangement joins TRBV5-1 to TRBJ2-1; a possible D gene is TRBD2 (7 bases). V lost 2 bases, J lost 15 bases, and 15 bases lay in between. Germline loops: CDR1 SGHRS, CDR2 YFSETQ. The CDR3 contains 12 residues. The CDR3 here is CASSFGGGRGFF. The CDR3 DNA is TGCGCCAGCAGCTTTGGGGGGGGCAGGGGGTTCTTC.

The chain links TRBV28 to TRBJ1-4; D is perhaps TRBD1 (5 bases). Germline lookup yields CDR1 MDHEN and CDR2 SYDVKM. The CDR3 spans 14 residues. The ends were cut back, 5 bases at V and 10 bases at J, with 17 bases in the middle. CDR3 in DNA: TGTGCCAGCAGTGGTGGGACGGTAATACGAAAACTGTTTTTT. Protein sequence: CASSGGTVIRKLFF.

The rearrangement links TRBV10-1 to TRBJ2-3, with D perhaps matching TRBD2 (5 bases). This CDR3 has 21 residues. V lost 4 bases, J lost 0 bases, and 29 bases lay in between. Germline-derived CDR1 and CDR2 are WNHNN and SYGVQD (reference sequence). As DNA, the CDR3 is TGCGCCAGCAGTGGGGGTCCCAGCGCCGCCCGACTAAACGCTAGCACAGATACGCAGTATTTT. Amino acid sequence: CASSGGPSAARLNASTDTQYF.

The rearrangement uses TRBV6-1 and TRBJ2-3; 7 nucleotides line up with TRBD2. CDR1 is MNHNS, CDR2 SASEGT, per germline. V gave up 6 bases and J gave up 2 bases; unmatched junction bases: 5. The CDR3 runs 14 residues. This CDR3 is CASSASGYTDTQYF. The CDR3 bases are TGTGCCAGCAGCGCTAGCGGCTACACAGATACGCAGTATTTT.

This clone was seen a few times. J is TRBJ1-4 and V is TRBV28, with D maybe TRBD1 (6 bases). The CDR3 contains 13 residues. CDR1 is MDHEN and CDR2 is SYDVKM in the germline V gene. Deletions cut 10 bases from V and 8 bases from J, with 17 bases between. This CDR3 is CATEWGTGEKLFF. CDR3 DNA sequence: TGTGCCACAGAGTGGGGCACAGGGGAAAAACTGTTTTTT.

V and J are TRBV5-1 and TRBJ1-2, with 9 bases matching TRBD1. This CDR3 has 15 residues. CDR1 is SGHRS and CDR2 is YFSETQ in the germline V gene. Unmatched junction bases numbered 9, after V lost 3 bases and J lost 6 bases. The CDR3 protein is CASSSDVGQGDGYTF. The DNA of the CDR3 is TGCGCCAGCAGCTCAGACGTGGGACAGGGCGATGGCTACACCTTC.